A single sample gave rise to the 5 T cell receptor beta chains below, sequenced in a study of cytomegalovirus exposure and HLA in healthy donors. The PCR made use of 60 Vbeta and 13 Jbeta primers. Clones were sequenced by immunoSEQ multiplex PCR, and TCRdb holds only the in-frame ones, with some missing. This repertoire shows more than 85,000 clones, 60% to 75% found once; its top ten account for less than 1.5%. Sequenced material: PBMCs. Every receptor here comes from a female donor in good health and CMV-seronegative.

The chain recombines TRBV5-1 with TRBJ2-3; D not resolved. The CDR3 contains 16 residues. CDR1 and CDR2 (germline): SGHRS, YFSETQ. Trimming removed 1 base from V and 4 bases from J, with 16 bases in between. CDR3 sequence (DNA): TGCGCCAGCAGCTTGTTGGCAGCTATCCAGGCAGATACGCAGTATTTT. Encoded protein: CASSLLAAIQADTQYF.

This clone was seen a handful of times. Other DNA sequences in this specimen translate into the identical CDR3. The chain carries TRBV6-4 and TRBJ2-3, with 9 positions matching TRBD2. Germline CDR1 reads MRHNA; CDR2 reads SNTAGT. The CDR3 runs 16 residues. The V and J ends lost 3 bases and 0 bases, in that order; junction bases with no gene match: 4. The CDR3 loop reads CASSDSAGGSTDTQYF. The CDR3 DNA follows: TGTGCCAGCAGTGATTCAGCGGGGGGAAGCACAGATACGCAGTATTTT.

The V and J genes are TRBV7-8 and TRBJ2-2; the match to TRBD1 covers 9 bases. V lost 6 bases and J lost 3; bases outside the gene matches: 5. The CDR3 totals 15 residues. Per the germline V gene, CDR1 is SGHVS and CDR2 is FQNEAQ. CDR3 nucleotide sequence: TGTGCCAGCAGGCGGGACAGGGTTGACACCGGGGAGCTGTTTTTT. Protein: CASRRDRVDTGELFF.

This clone was observed a single time. This chain links TRBV4-1 with TRBJ2-1, with 12 bases lining up with TRBD2. Germline CDR1 reads MGHRA; CDR2 reads YSYEKL. CDR3 length: 19 residues. Trimming cost V 2 bases and J 2 bases; bases outside gene matches: 10. DNA for the CDR3: TGCGCCAGCAGCCAACGGCTCCCTAGCGGGGGGGCGACCTACAATGAGCAGTTCTTC. Its translation is CASSQRLPSGGATYNEQFF.

This rearrangement joins TRBV28 to TRBJ1-1, with a possible D match to TRBD1 (6 bases). Trimming cost V 4 bases and J 1 base, with 13 bases left between them. The CDR3 runs 15 residues. Per the germline V gene, CDR1 is MDHEN and CDR2 is SYDVKM. Written as DNA, the CDR3 is TGTGCCAGCAGTTCGACAGGACTGTCGAACACTGAAGCTTTCTTT. Amino acids: CASSSTGLSNTEAFF.